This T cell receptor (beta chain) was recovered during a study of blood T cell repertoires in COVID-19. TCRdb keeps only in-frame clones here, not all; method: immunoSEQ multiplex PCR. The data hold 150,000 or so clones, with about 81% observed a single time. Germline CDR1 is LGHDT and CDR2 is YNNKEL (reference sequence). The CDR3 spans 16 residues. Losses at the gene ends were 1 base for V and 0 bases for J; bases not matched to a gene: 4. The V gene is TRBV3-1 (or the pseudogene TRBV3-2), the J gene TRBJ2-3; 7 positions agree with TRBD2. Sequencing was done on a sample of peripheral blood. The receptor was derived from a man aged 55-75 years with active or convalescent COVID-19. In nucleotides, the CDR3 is TGTGCCAGCAGCCAAGTCCTAGCGGCTAGCACAGATACGCAGTATTTT. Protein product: CASSQVLAASTDTQYF.